A selection of T cell receptor beta chains follows, all from one sample in a study of blood T cell repertoires in COVID-19. Produced via immunoSEQ multiplex PCR; TCRdb's table is partial and in-frame only. Of fewer than 250,000 clones in the sample, over 80% are singletons; the top ten hold 2% to 3%. The source material was peripheral blood. Receptor source: a young man with COVID-19, enrolled during active disease. Each CDR3 is given with its conserved first and last residue. D genes are given only for firm matches. Clone size is not always given. Where it is, it says once, few, many or a class for expanded clones.

>TRBV28|TRBD2|.|TRBJ2-1
TGTGCCAGCAGTACTAGCGTTATCAATGAGCAGTTCTTC
CASSTSVINEQFF
>TRBV11-3|TRBD1|.|TRBJ2-5
TGTGCCAGCAGCTCGGGACAGGGGGAGACCCAGTACTTC
CASSSGQGETQYF
>TRBV7-3|.|.|TRBJ2-7
TGTGCCAGCAGCCAGGCGGGAACGGAGCAGTACTTC
CASSQAGTEQYF
>TRBV6-2/TRBV6-3|.|.|TRBJ1-6
TGTGCCAGCAGTTCCCCTATTGCAGGGTTCGGTTCACCCCTCCACTTT
CASSSPIAGFGSPLHF
>TRBV19|.|once|TRBJ1-1
TGTGCCAGTAGTCCAACAGGGTCTGAAGCTTTCTTT
CASSPTGSEAFF
>TRBV19|.|.|TRBJ1-3
TGTGCCAGTAGTATGTCAGGGGCCGGGTTGAACACCATATATTTT
CASSMSGAGLNTIYF
>TRBV6-5|.|.|TRBJ1-1
TGTGCCAGCAGCCTCGATTTGGGGGCGAACACTGAAGCTTTCTTT
CASSLDLGANTEAFF
>TRBV4-2|.|.|TRBJ1-1
TGTGCCAGCAGCCAAGATACGGGTTCGAACACTGAAGCTTTCTTT
CASSQDTGSNTEAFF
>TRBV5-4|.|.|TRBJ2-3
TGTGCCAGCAGCATCGAGGGGGGAGGGCCCACAGATACGCAGTATTTT
CASSIEGGGPTDTQYF
>TRBV18|.|.|TRBJ1-1
TGTGCCAGCTCACCAGCGACAGCTAACACTGAAGCTTTCTTT
CASSPATANTEAFF
>TRBV5-6|.|.|TRBJ1-2
TGTGCCAGCAGCTTGGAGGGGCCCCCTGTCTATGGCTACACCTTC
CASSLEGPPVYGYTF
>TRBV5-6|.|.|TRBJ1-2
TGTGCCAGCAGCTTGGGTGACAGGCTTTATGGCTACACCTTC
CASSLGDRLYGYTF
>TRBV6-2/TRBV6-3|TRBD1|.|TRBJ1-6
TGTGCCAGCAGTCTGACCTTAGGACAGGGGAATTCACCCCTCCACTTT
CASSLTLGQGNSPLHF
>TRBV6-4|.|.|TRBJ2-3
TGTGCCAGCAGTGAAGATTGGGCGGGGGCCCACACAGATACGCAGTATTTT
CASSEDWAGAHTDTQYF
>TRBV28|TRBD1|few|TRBJ1-2
TGTGCCAGCAGTTCCGGACAGGGCGGTTCTAACTATGGCTACACCTTC
CASSSGQGGSNYGYTF
>TRBV5-1|.|few|TRBJ2-2
TGCGCCAGCAGATCTACCCCGGGGAACACCGGGGAGCTGTTTTTT
CASRSTPGNTGELFF
>TRBV27|.|.|TRBJ2-3
TGTGCCACCAAACAGGGAGTCACAGATACGCAGTATTTT
CATKQGVTDTQYF
>TRBV2|.|.|TRBJ1-1
TGTGCCAGCAGTCTCCAGAGGGTATTGAACACTGAAGCTTTCTTT
CASSLQRVLNTEAFF
>TRBV19|.|.|TRBJ1-1
TGTGCCAGTAGTATATTAACCGGGGACACGGGACGGACTGAAGCTTTCTTT
CASSILTGDTGRTEAFF
>TRBV3-1/TRBV3-2|.|.|TRBJ2-7
TGTGCCAGCACCCAAACCCGGGGGGCGGAGCAGTACTTC
CASTQTRGAEQYF
>TRBV11-1|.|.|TRBJ1-6
TGTGCCAGCAGCTTAAGGATAGGGGCAGACCTCCACTTT
CASSLRIGADLHF
>TRBV12-3/TRBV12-4|.|.|TRBJ1-1
TGTGCCAGCAGTGCCAGGGGACGGACTGAAGCTTTCTTT
CASSARGRTEAFF